This T cell receptor (beta chain) comes out of a study of T cells in Graves' hyperthyroidism and ophthalmopathy. The V gene lost 0 bases and the J gene lost 3 bases, with 13 bases spanning the gap. The CDR3 has 16 amino acids. Germline lookup yields CDR1 SGHTA and CDR2 FQGTGA. Amplification of TCR beta CDR3 regions used RNA as the template. TCR CDR3 underwent first-round RT-PCR with the HTBI primer set. From the multiplex PCR reads, TCRdb called clonotypes with MiXCR, one entry per CDR3 protein. The sample shows about 640,000 distinct CDR3 sequences, around 21% of them seen only once. This clonotype turned up a few times.

Sample: blood. The chain employs TRBV7-3 and TRBJ2-3; D not certain. The TCR was taken from a young man with Graves' ophthalmopathy. Here the CDR3 reads CASSLTPARGTDTQYF. The CDR3 DNA reads TGTGCCAGCAGCTTAACACCCGCCCGCGGAACAGATACGCAGTATTTT.